Shown below are 17 T cell receptor beta chains from a single sample sequenced in a study of blood T cell repertoires in COVID-19. Using immunoSEQ multiplex PCR, the repertoire was profiled, and TCRdb retains in-frame clones only, with some absent. The data show roughly 200,000 clones, just under 80% seen once. Material: peripheral blood. These receptors came from a woman over 75 with active or convalescent COVID-19.

The V and J genes are TRBV2 and TRBJ1-4; TRBD1 matches at 10 bases. This CDR3 spans 16 amino acids. V lost 6 bases and J lost 3; bases outside the gene matches: 7. Germline CDR1 is SNHLY and CDR2 is FYNNEI. DNA of the CDR3: TGTGCCAGCAGGAGACAGGGGGCCTCCTCTAATGAAAAACTGTTTTTT. Its protein product is CASRRQGASSNEKLFF.

Here the CDR3 DNA reads TGCGCCAGCAGCGTCGCTAGCGGGGAGATCACAGATACGCAGTATTTT. This sequence encodes CASSVASGEITDTQYF. The chain employs TRBV5-1 and TRBJ2-3, with 9 bases fitting TRBD2. Trimming at V came to 4 bases and at J to 2 bases, leaving 8 bases not matched to a gene. The CDR3 is 16 residues long. Germline V gene lookup returns CDR1 SGHRS and CDR2 YFSETQ.

The chain couples TRBV5-6 to TRBJ1-1; D is perhaps TRBD1 (6 bases). Germline-derived CDR1 and CDR2 are SGHDT and YYEEEE. This CDR3 has 14 amino acids. Trimming took off 9 bases at V and 0 bases at J, with 15 bases between the two ends. The CDR3 bases are TGTGCCACTAGCAGGGGAGCTCTGAACACTGAAGCTTTCTTT. Its protein product is CATSRGALNTEAFF.

The chain carries TRBV5-1 and TRBJ1-1, with 8 bases identical to TRBD1. The CDR3 contains 16 residues. V was pared by 0 bases and J by 4 bases, with 8 bases of the junction left unmatched. Germline V gene sequence: CDR1 SGHRS, CDR2 YFSETQ. The CDR3 DNA reads TGCGCCAGCAGCTTGGCTGGACAGGGTACGGGCACTGAAGCTTTCTTT. Encoded protein: CASSLAGQGTGTEAFF.

The chain joins TRBV7-8 to TRBJ1-2, with 12 bases lining up with TRBD1. The CDR3 consists of 15 residues. The germline CDR1 and CDR2 sequences are SGHVS and FQNEAQ. Unmatched junction bases numbered 1, after V lost 1 base and J lost 4 bases. As DNA, the CDR3 is TGTGCCAGCAGCTTAGGGGGACAGGGGGCCTATGGCTACACCTTC. Amino acid sequence: CASSLGGQGAYGYTF.

V and J are TRBV9 and TRBJ2-6; 7 bases map to TRBD1. The CDR3 runs 17 residues. CDR1 and CDR2 from the germline V gene are SGDLS and YYNGEE. V was clipped by 3 bases and J by 2 bases; unmatched bases: 8. The CDR3 DNA follows: TGTGCCAGCAGCGCGGGACAGTTTAGTGCTGGGGCCAACGTCCTGACTTTC. Its translation: CASSAGQFSAGANVLTF.

The V gene is TRBV6-2 or TRBV6-3, the J gene TRBJ1-5, with TRBD1 matching over 10 bases. Germline V CDR1 and CDR2: MNHEY, SVGEGT. The trim removed 5 bases at V and 7 bases at J, leaving 11 bases unmatched. The CDR3 loop spans 16 amino acids. The CDR3 spells CASSLLRDRGGQPQHF. In DNA form, the CDR3 reads TGTGCCAGCAGTCTTCTCCGGGACAGGGGTGGGCAGCCCCAGCATTTT.

The V and J genes are TRBV28 and TRBJ1-2, with 7 bases aligning to TRBD1. With 5 bases clipped from V and 0 bases from J, the junction kept 12 bases outside the gene matches. Germline CDR1 MDHEN, CDR2 SYDVKM. CDR3 size: 17 residues. CDR3 coding DNA: TGTGCCAGCAGTGGCCACTTGGGACAGAATCCTAACTATGGCTACACCTTC. Protein product: CASSGHLGQNPNYGYTF.

The chain couples TRBV10-1 to TRBJ2-7; 9 bases are a match to TRBD1. The trim removed 5 bases at V and 3 bases at J, leaving 8 bases unmatched. Germline V lookup: CDR1 WNHNN, CDR2 SYGVQD (reference sequence). This CDR3 has 15 residues. CDR3 sequence: CASSPRDREYYEQYF. Written as DNA, the CDR3 is TGCGCCAGCAGTCCAAGGGACAGGGAGTACTACGAGCAGTACTTC.

The V and J genes are TRBV13 and TRBJ1-6; maybe TRBD1 (5 bases). The CDR3 sequence is 14 residues long. Per germline, CDR1 PRHDT and CDR2 FYEKMQ (reference sequence). V lost 5 bases to trimming and J lost 11 bases, with 16 bases between them. The CDR3 sequence is CASSPGLQGAPLHF. The CDR3 nucleotides are TGTGCCAGCAGCCCGGGACTCCAAGGCGCACCCCTCCACTTT.

The chain has TRBV28 and TRBJ2-4; D might be TRBD2 (6 bases). Germline V gene data show CDR1 as MDHEN and CDR2 as SYDVKM. V lost 6 bases and J lost 0, with 15 bases in between. The CDR3 is 16 residues long. CDR3: CASSPGGALAKNIQYF. The DNA for the CDR3 is TGTGCCAGCAGCCCAGGAGGGGCCCTAGCCAAAAACATTCAGTACTTC.

V usage is TRBV5-6 and J usage is TRBJ2-5; TRBD1 agrees at 12 bases. The CDR3 spans 15 residues. Germline CDR1 is SGHDT and CDR2 is YYEEEE. V dropped 4 bases and J dropped 5; count of bases not matched to a gene: 6. The CDR3 coding sequence is TGTGCCAGCAGCATCCGGGACAGGGGGCTGGAGACCCAGTACTTC. Its protein is CASSIRDRGLETQYF. Full variable domain (missing parts from reference TRBV5-6 and TRBJ2-5): DAGVTQSPTHLIKTRGQQVTLRCSPKSGHDTVSWYQQALGQGPQFIFQYYEEEERQRGNFPDRFSGHQFPNYSSELNVNALLLGDSALYLCASSIRDRGLETQYFGPGTRLLVL.

The rearrangement uses TRBV29-1 and TRBJ2-2; 8 bases fit TRBD2. Germline CDR1 and CDR2: SQVTM and ANQGSEA. The ends lost 4 bases at V and 6 bases at J; junction bases unmatched: 7. CDR3 length: 14 amino acids. The CDR3 DNA follows: TGCAGCGTTGCTCGCGGGGGGCTTGCCGGGGAGCTGTTTTTT. It yields the protein CSVARGGLAGELFF.

The chain employs TRBV5-6 and TRBJ1-6; D is unclear. V lost 3 bases and J lost 8, with 21 bases in between. The CDR3 runs 17 residues. Looked up from germline, CDR1 is SGHDT and CDR2 is YYEEEE. CDR3 nucleotides: TGTGCCAGCAGCTCAACGGTCGAGGGAACCCCCGATTCACCCCTCCACTTT. Amino acid sequence: CASSSTVEGTPDSPLHF.

The V call is TRBV2, the J call TRBJ2-1, with 10 nucleotides matching TRBD1. The germline gives CDR1 SNHLY, CDR2 FYNNEI. With V trimmed by 6 bases and J by 7 bases, 9 bases remained unmatched. This CDR3 spans 15 amino acids. CDR3 amino acids: CASSVGTGDWNEQFF. Written as DNA, the CDR3 is TGTGCCAGCAGCGTCGGGACAGGGGACTGGAATGAGCAGTTCTTC.

The DNA for the CDR3 is TGTGCCAGCAGCCAAGATGGCCACCGATACTATGGCTACACCTTC. It translates to CASSQDGHRYYGYTF. The V and J genes are TRBV4-2 and TRBJ1-2; D is undetermined. Germline V gene lookup returns CDR1 LGHNA and CDR2 YNFKEQ. With 0 bases removed from V and 3 bases from J, the gap between germline ends came to 11 bases. CDR3 length: 15 amino acids.

The rearrangement joins TRBV27 to TRBJ2-7; possible D gene TRBD2, 6 bases. Trimming removed 3 bases at V and 0 bases at J, with 12 bases between. The CDR3 extends over 15 amino acids. Per germline, CDR1 MNHEY and CDR2 SMNVEV (reference sequence). For the CDR3, the DNA is TGTGCCAGCAGTTTGTTAGCGGTCTTCTCCTACGAGCAGTACTTC. Amino acids: CASSLLAVFSYEQYF.